A selection of T cell receptor beta chains follows, all from one sample in a study of cytomegalovirus exposure and HLA in healthy donors. Assay: immunoSEQ multiplex PCR; the TCRdb copy retains only in-frame clones and omits some. Found here are around 100,000 clones, around two thirds of them singletons; the top ten hold approximately 2.5%. The source material was PBMCs. The receptors shown here come from a man between 45 and 60 years old in good health and CMV-seropositive. Each CDR3 is given with its conserved first and last residue. The D gene is left open where the match is weak. Not all rows give a size; the values are once, few, many and, for expanded clones, a class.

clone size	V gene	D gene	J gene	CDR3 DNA	CDR3 protein
NA	TRBV5-1	NA	TRBJ2-1	TGCGCCAGCAGCTTGCCCCTAGCGACCGATGAGCAGTTCTTC	CASSLPLATDEQFF
NA	TRBV5-1	TRBD2	TRBJ2-7	TGCGCCAGCAGGCTAGCGGGAGGGCCCATCTACGAGCAGTACTTC	CASRLAGGPIYEQYF
NA	TRBV9	NA	TRBJ2-3	TGTGCCAGCAGCGTTATGAGTAACACAGATACGCAGTATTTT	CASSVMSNTDTQYF
NA	TRBV7-6	TRBD1	TRBJ2-1	TGTGCCAGCAGCCGGGACAGGTCCGTGGGGAATGAGCAGTTCTTC	CASSRDRSVGNEQFF
few	TRBV10-1	TRBD1	TRBJ1-2	TGCGCCAGCACAGAGGACAGGGCTAACTATGGCTACACCTTC	CASTEDRANYGYTF
NA	TRBV25-1	TRBD1	TRBJ1-2	TGTGCCAGCAGTAAGTCCGCGAACACAGGGGCGAACTATGGCTACACCTTC	CASSKSANTGANYGYTF
NA	TRBV6-5	NA	TRBJ2-2	TGTGCCAGCAGTTTCGACAGGTTTACCGGGGAGCTGTTTTTT	CASSFDRFTGELFF
NA	TRBV6-5	TRBD1	TRBJ1-2	TGTGCCAGCACCTCCGGGACAGGGACCTATGGCTACACCTTC	CASTSGTGTYGYTF
NA	TRBV7-6	NA	TRBJ2-1	TGTGCCAGCAGCTCTACCGGGAACTTTTACAATGAGCAGTTCTTC	CASSSTGNFYNEQFF
NA	TRBV5-4	TRBD1	TRBJ2-2	TGTGCCCAGGGGGATCACAGGACGAACACCGGGGAGCTGTTTTTT	CAQGDHRTNTGELFF
NA	TRBV2	NA	TRBJ2-5	TGTGCCAGCAAGCGGACTTACCCAGAGACCCAGTACTTC	CASKRTYPETQYF
NA	TRBV11-2	NA	TRBJ2-7	TGTGCCAGCAGCCTAGACGGAGACTACGAGCAGTACTTC	CASSLDGDYEQYF
NA	TRBV6-5	NA	TRBJ2-3	TGTGCCAGCAGTTACGGTTCAAGGGGTACGCAGTATTTT	CASSYGSRGTQYF
NA	TRBV14	NA	TRBJ2-5	TGTGCCAGCAGCCATCCTAGGGGGGGACAAGAGACCCAGTACTTC	CASSHPRGGQETQYF
NA	TRBV7-2	TRBD2	TRBJ2-1	TGTGCCAGCAGCCGGCAGGGACTAGCGGGTAGGGGAGAGCAGTTCTTC	CASSRQGLAGRGEQFF
NA	TRBV5-1	NA	TRBJ2-5	TGCGCCAGCAGCTTGGAGACAGGGAGGGAGACCCAGTACTTC	CASSLETGRETQYF
NA	TRBV5-6	NA	TRBJ1-1	TGTGCCAGCAGCTTCCGACAGGCCGGAGCAAACACTGAAGCTTTCTTT	CASSFRQAGANTEAFF
NA	TRBV7-9	TRBD1	TRBJ2-7	TGTTCCAGCAGCTTTACCAACCTAGGGGGCTATCCGTACGAGCAGTACTTC	CSSSFTNLGGYPYEQYF
NA	TRBV7-8	TRBD1	TRBJ2-7	TGTGCCAGCAGCCAGGACAGGGGTTCCTACGAGCAGTACTTC	CASSQDRGSYEQYF
few	TRBV6-5	TRBD2	TRBJ2-7	TGTGCCAGCAGTATCCGGCGGGAGTTACCCTACGAGCAGTACTTC	CASSIRRELPYEQYF
few	TRBV6-1	NA	TRBJ1-3	TGTGCCAGCACCCTAAGGGGCTCTGGAAACACCATATATTTT	CASTLRGSGNTIYF
NA	TRBV7-8	NA	TRBJ1-6	TGTGCCAGCAGCTTAGATATGGCAGCGGAGAATTCACCCCTCCACTTT	CASSLDMAAENSPLHF
NA	TRBV18	NA	TRBJ1-1	TGTGCCAGCTCACCACGTGGAGGGGCGGCGAACACTGAAGCTTTCTTT	CASSPRGGAANTEAFF
few	TRBV5-1	TRBD2	TRBJ2-3	TGCGCCAGCAGCTTGTCGATAGCGGGGGAAACAGATACGCAGTATTTT	CASSLSIAGETDTQYF
NA	TRBV5-4	TRBD2	TRBJ2-7	TGTGCCAGTAGCACCCTAAGAGCGGGGGGATCTCGGGAGCAGTACTTC	CASSTLRAGGSREQYF
few	TRBV6-1	NA	TRBJ2-3	TGTGCCAGCAGTGACGCCCAGATCACAGATACGCAGTATTTT	CASSDAQITDTQYF
NA	TRBV5-1	NA	TRBJ2-1	TGCGCCAGCAGCGGGACACACTCCTACAATGAGCAGTTCTTC	CASSGTHSYNEQFF
few	TRBV11-2	NA	TRBJ2-3	TGTGCCAGCAGCCCGCTCCCGACAAATACGCAGTATTTT	CASSPLPTNTQYF
once	TRBV10-2	TRBD2	TRBJ2-7	TGCGCCAGCTCGACTAGCGAACCCTACGAGCAGTACTTC	CASSTSEPYEQYF
NA	TRBV4-1	TRBD2	TRBJ2-1	TGCGCCAGCAGCCCCGGACTAGCGGGAGGGATTTACAATGAGCAGTTCTTC	CASSPGLAGGIYNEQFF
NA	TRBV14	TRBD2	TRBJ2-5	TGTGCCAGCAGCCCCCGACTAGCGGGACTTCAAGAGACCCAGTACTTC	CASSPRLAGLQETQYF
NA	TRBV5-1	TRBD2	TRBJ2-1	TGCGCCAGCAGCTCACAGAGGGCGGGGGACAATGAGCAGTTCTTC	CASSSQRAGDNEQFF
NA	TRBV4-2	NA	TRBJ1-3	TGTGCCAGCAGCCAAGACCCACTAGTGAGGCGTGGAAACACCATATATTTT	CASSQDPLVRRGNTIYF
NA	TRBV19	TRBD2	TRBJ2-5	TGTGCCAGTAGCCGGACTAGCGGGGGAGGATTCGCGACCCAGTACTTC	CASSRTSGGGFATQYF
NA	TRBV7-8	TRBD2	TRBJ2-3	TGTGCCAGCACCGAAGGCGGGAGGGCAGATATGCAGTATTTT	CASTEGGRADMQYF
few	TRBV9	NA	TRBJ2-7	TGTGCCGGAGAGTCGTACGAGCAGTACTTC	CAGESYEQYF
NA	TRBV29-1	TRBD2	TRBJ2-1	TGCAGCGTCCCGGGACTAGCCTACAATGAGCAGTTCTTC	CSVPGLAYNEQFF
NA	TRBV5-8	NA	TRBJ1-6	TGTGCCAGCAGCTATTCAGGGGTGGGTTCACCCCTCCACTTT	CASSYSGVGSPLHF
NA	TRBV19	NA	TRBJ2-5	TGTGCCAGTAGTACCCGGGGTGAGACCCAGTACTTC	CASSTRGETQYF
once	TRBV6-6	NA	TRBJ1-2	TGTGCCAGCACCAGTCGGGGGGTGGGTGGCTACACCTTC	CASTSRGVGGYTF
NA	TRBV10-3	TRBD1	TRBJ1-1	TGTGCCATCAGGGGGACAGGGGGCTCGGGCACTGAAGCTTTCTTT	CAIRGTGGSGTEAFF
NA	TRBV5-1	NA	TRBJ1-2	TGCGCCAGCAGCTTGAACTCAGGGACCCGGGGGGGCTACACCTTC	CASSLNSGTRGGYTF
few	TRBV19	NA	TRBJ1-1	TGTGCCAGTAGTAGCACAGGCGGGGGAACTGAAGCTTTCTTT	CASSSTGGGTEAFF
NA	TRBV2	TRBD1	TRBJ2-3	TGTGCCAGCAGTGTGGGGACAGGGACAGATACGCAGTATTTT	CASSVGTGTDTQYF
NA	TRBV6-5	TRBD2	TRBJ2-1	TGTGCCAGCAGCCAACCGGGACTAGCCCACAATGAGCAGTTCTTC	CASSQPGLAHNEQFF
NA	TRBV27	TRBD1	TRBJ1-1	TGTGCCGGCACTACAGGGGGGCCAGAAGCTTTCTTT	CAGTTGGPEAFF
NA	TRBV5-6	TRBD2	TRBJ2-5	TGTGCCAGCCTAGGGGGACTAGAAGAGACCCAGTACTTC	CASLGGLEETQYF
once	TRBV6-1	NA	TRBJ1-1	TGTGCCAGCATCAGTATTACAGGCGTAAACACTGAAGCTTTCTTT	CASISITGVNTEAFF